The present T cell receptor (beta chain) was sequenced within a study of T cell repertoires in cytomegalovirus infection. Study summary: Both CMV infection and a matching HLA type were indicated by public TCR beta signatures.

Study-level findings and limits: The study found HLA-C-restricted CMV-specific TCR beta clonotypes dominating the ex vivo response.

TCRdb processed the reads anew with MiXCR; each CDR3 protein has one entry. The table includes 200,000 to 300,000 distinct CDR3 sequences, approximately 9% detected once. Only a few counts were recorded for this clonotype. Its antigen is as yet unknown. The sequence was collected from a human donor in good health (CMV status not recorded). Some clones in this sample may be carry-over from other donors' samples. Sequenced: PBMCs.

The CDR3 loop is CASSTTSGSTNEQFF. The CDR3 DNA is TGTGCCAGCAGTACGACTAGCGGGAGTACAAATGAGCAGTTCTTC. J is TRBJ2-1 and V is TRBV2; TRBD2 agrees at 12 bases. CDR1 SNHLY and CDR2 FYNNEI come from the germline V gene. With V trimmed by 5 bases and J by 7 bases, 6 bases remained unmatched. The CDR3 consists of 15 residues.